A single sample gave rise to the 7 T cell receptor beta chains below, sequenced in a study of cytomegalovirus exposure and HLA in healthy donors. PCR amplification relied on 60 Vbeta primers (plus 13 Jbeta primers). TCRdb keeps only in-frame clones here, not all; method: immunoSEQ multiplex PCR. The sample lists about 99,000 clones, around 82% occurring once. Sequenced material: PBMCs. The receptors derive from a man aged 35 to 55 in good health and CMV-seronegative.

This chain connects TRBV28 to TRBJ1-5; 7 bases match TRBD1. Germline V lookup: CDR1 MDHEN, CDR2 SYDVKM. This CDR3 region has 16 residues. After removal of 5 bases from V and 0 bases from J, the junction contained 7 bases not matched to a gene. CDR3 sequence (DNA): TGTGCCAGCAGTACAAGACAGGGTGGTAGCAATCAGCCCCAGCATTTT. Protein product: CASSTRQGGSNQPQHF.

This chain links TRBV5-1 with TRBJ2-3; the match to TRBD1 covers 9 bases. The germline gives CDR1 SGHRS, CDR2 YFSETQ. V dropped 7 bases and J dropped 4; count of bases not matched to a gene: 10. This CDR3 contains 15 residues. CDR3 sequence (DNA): TGCGCCAGCGGCCAAGGGACAGGGTGGCCAGATACGCAGTATTTT. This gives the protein CASGQGTGWPDTQYF.

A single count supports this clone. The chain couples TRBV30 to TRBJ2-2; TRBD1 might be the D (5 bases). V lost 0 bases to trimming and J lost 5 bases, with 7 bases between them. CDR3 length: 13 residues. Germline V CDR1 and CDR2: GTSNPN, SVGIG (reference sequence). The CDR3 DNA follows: TGTGCCTGGAGTGTACAGGAGACCGGGGAGCTGTTTTTT. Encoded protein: CAWSVQETGELFF. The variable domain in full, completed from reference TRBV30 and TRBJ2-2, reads SQTIHQWPATLVQPVGSPLSLECTVEGTSNPNLYWYRQAAGRGLQLLFYSVGIGQISSEVPQNLSASRPQDRQFILSSKKLLLSDSGFYLCAWSVQETGELFFGEGSRLTVL.

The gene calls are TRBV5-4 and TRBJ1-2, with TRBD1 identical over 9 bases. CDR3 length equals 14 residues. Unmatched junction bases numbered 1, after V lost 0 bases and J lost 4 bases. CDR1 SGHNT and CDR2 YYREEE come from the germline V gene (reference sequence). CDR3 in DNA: TGTGCCAGCAGCTTGGGGGGACAGGGCTATGGCTACACCTTC. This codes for CASSLGGQGYGYTF.

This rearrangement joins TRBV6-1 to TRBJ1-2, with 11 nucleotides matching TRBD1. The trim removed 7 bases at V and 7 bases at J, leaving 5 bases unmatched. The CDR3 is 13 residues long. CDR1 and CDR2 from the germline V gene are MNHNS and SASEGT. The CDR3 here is CASTLDRGLGYTF. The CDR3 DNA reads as TGTGCCAGCACTTTGGACAGGGGGCTTGGCTACACCTTC.

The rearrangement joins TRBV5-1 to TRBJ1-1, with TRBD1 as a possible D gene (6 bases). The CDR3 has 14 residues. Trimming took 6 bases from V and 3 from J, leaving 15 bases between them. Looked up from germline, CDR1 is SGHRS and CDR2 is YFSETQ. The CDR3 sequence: CASTSAGGYTEAFF. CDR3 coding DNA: TGCGCCAGCACTTCGGCGGGGGGCTACACTGAAGCTTTCTTT.

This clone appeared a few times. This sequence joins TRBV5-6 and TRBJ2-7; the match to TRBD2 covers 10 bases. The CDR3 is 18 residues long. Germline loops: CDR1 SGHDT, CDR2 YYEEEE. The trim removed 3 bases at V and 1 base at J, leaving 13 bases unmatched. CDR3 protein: CASSSVASGGLTSYEQYF. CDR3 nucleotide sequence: TGTGCCAGCAGCTCGGTGGCTAGCGGGGGCCTCACTTCCTACGAGCAGTACTTC.